Sequencing of this T cell receptor (beta chain) was carried out in a study of CD8+CD57+ T cells in acquired aplastic anemia. The V end was cut by 3 bases, the J end by 0 bases, with 5 bases between. The germline V gene encodes CDR1 KGHDR and CDR2 SFDVKD. This CDR3 has 14 residues. For CDR3 and TCR beta VDJ profiling, genomic DNA was the template used. In TCRdb, the reads were re-called with MiXCR into one record per CDR3 protein. The sample holds some 44,000 distinct CDR3 sequences, approximately 71% seen once. Source material: sorted CD4+, CD8+, or CD8+CD57+ T cells (not recorded which) from PBMCs. This TCR was sampled from a human donor in good health, serving as a control. The genes are TRBV24-1 and TRBJ1-5, with D hard to call. The CDR3 loop reads CATSDRGSNQPQHF. The CDR3, as DNA: TGTGCCACCAGTGATCGTGGTAGCAATCAGCCCCAGCATTTT.